What follows is one T cell receptor beta chain and its context. The antigen is undetermined. Germline CDR1 is SNHLY and CDR2 is FYNNEI. The CDR3 length is 16 residues. The V end was cut by 6 bases, the J end by 2 bases, with 17 bases between. Preparation of the TCRbeta library used unique molecular identifiers. TCRdb used MiXCR to reprocess the PCR reads, holding one entry per CDR3 protein. Of about 980,000 distinct CDR3 sequences in the sample, around 30% were seen once. The entry originates in a study of T-cell reconstitution after alpha-beta-depleted transplantation in children. Study results and caveats: TCRbeta diversity was high at day 60 in some patients (a result of surviving recipient T cells and thymic progenitors). Expanded clones from the graft, numbering several hundred, reportedly supplied alpha-beta T cells about two months after transplant.

The V call is TRBV2, the J call TRBJ2-1; tentatively, D is TRBD2 (6 bases). The input for sequencing was PBMCs, mostly from graft donor cells, taken 360 days after TCRalphabeta/CD19-depleted stem cell transplant. This sequence was found in a boy under two years old who had a stem cell transplant for SCID, so the T cells may come from the graft donor. The CDR3 DNA is TGTGCCAGCAGCCCCGCCGGGGGTGGGGCCTACAATGAGCAGTTCTTC. Its protein is CASSPAGGGAYNEQFF.